This T cell receptor (beta chain) was found in a study of response to subunit inactivated influenza vaccine. Study-level results: Each seasonal influenza vaccination recruits few new T cells, the authors suggested.

The CDR3 covers 19 residues. In germline, CDR1 is MDHEN, CDR2 SYDVKM. With V trimmed by 3 bases and J by 4 bases, 17 bases remained unmatched. Concerning this clonotype itself: Its antigen is not known.

TCRdb itself ran the RT-PCR reads through MiXCR, one entry per CDR3 protein. The data contain about 480,000 distinct CDR3 sequences, 9.5% to 13% of them singletons. The receptor was isolated from a man aged 45 to 65 who received an inactivated influenza vaccine. The chain employs TRBV28 and TRBJ2-5; the match to TRBD1 covers 10 bases. The sample here was PBMCs from blood, taken 40 to 50 days after vaccination. CDR3 in DNA: TGTGCCAGCAGTTTCCAACCCTGGGACAGGGGTCAGTCAGGAGAGACCCAGTACTTC. Its protein is CASSFQPWDRGQSGETQYF.